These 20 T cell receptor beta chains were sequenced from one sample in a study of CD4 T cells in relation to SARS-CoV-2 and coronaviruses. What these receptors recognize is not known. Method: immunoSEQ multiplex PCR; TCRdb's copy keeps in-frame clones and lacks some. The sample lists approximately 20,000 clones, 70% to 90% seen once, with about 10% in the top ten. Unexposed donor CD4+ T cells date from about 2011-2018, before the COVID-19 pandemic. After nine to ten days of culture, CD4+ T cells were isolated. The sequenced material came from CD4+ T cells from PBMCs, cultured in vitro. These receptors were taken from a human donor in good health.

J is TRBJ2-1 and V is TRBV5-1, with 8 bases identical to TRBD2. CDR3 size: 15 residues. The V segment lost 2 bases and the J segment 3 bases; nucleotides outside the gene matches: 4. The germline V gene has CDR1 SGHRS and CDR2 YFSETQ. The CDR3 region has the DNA TGCGCCAGCAGCTTCACTAGCGGAATCTACAATGAGCAGTTCTTC. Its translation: CASSFTSGIYNEQFF.

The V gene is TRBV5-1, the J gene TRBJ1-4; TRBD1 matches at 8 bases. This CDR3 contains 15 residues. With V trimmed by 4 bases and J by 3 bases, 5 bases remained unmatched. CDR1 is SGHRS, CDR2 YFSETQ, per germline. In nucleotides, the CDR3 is TGCGCCAGCAGCCCACCGGGACAGGCTAATGAAAAACTGTTTTTT. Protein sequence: CASSPPGQANEKLFF.

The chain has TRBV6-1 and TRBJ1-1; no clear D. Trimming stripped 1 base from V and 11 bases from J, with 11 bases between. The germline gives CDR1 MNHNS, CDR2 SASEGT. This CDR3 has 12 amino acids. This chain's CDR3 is CASSEVKRRAFF. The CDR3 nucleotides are TGTGCCAGCAGTGAAGTGAAACGGCGGGCTTTCTTT.

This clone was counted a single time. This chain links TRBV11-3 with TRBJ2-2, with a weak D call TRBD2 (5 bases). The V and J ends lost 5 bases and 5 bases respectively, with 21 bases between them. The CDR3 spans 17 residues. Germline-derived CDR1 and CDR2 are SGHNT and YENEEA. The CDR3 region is CASSPPLGFTGTGELFF. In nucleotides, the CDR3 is TGTGCCAGCAGCCCCCCTTTGGGCTTCACGGGGACCGGGGAGCTGTTTTTT.

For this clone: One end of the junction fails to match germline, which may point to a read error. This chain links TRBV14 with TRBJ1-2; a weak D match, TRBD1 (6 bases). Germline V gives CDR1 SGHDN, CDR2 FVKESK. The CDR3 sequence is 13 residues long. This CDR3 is CASSQAQGRGALF. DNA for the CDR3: TGTGCCAGCAGCCAAGCTCAGGGGCGGGGAGCGCTCTTC.

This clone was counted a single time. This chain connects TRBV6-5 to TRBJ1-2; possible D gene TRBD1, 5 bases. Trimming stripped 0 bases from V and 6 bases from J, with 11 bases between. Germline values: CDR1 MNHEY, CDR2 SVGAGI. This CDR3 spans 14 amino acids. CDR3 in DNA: TGTGCCAGCAGTTACTCGGGCGGGGGAGATGGCTACACCTTC. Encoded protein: CASSYSGGGDGYTF.

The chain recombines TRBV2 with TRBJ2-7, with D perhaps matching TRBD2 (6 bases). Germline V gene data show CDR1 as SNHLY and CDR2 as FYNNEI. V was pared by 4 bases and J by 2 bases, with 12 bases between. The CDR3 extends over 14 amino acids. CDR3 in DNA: TGTGCCAGCAGTGTAATTAGCGGTGCCTACGAGCAGTACTTC. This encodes CASSVISGAYEQYF.

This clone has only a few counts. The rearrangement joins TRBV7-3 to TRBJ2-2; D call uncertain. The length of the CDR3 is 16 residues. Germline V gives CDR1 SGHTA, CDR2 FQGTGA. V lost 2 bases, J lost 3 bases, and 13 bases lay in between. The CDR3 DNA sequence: TGTGCCAGCAGCTTATCGACGGCGGTCGACACCGGGGAGCTGTTTTTT. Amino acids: CASSLSTAVDTGELFF. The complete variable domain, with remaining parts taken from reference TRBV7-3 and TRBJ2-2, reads GAGVSQTPSNKVTEKGKYVELRCDPISGHTALYWYRQSLGQGPEFLIYFQGTGAADDSGLPNDRFFAVRPEGSVSTLKIQRTERGDSAVYLCASSLSTAVDTGELFFGEGSRLTVL.

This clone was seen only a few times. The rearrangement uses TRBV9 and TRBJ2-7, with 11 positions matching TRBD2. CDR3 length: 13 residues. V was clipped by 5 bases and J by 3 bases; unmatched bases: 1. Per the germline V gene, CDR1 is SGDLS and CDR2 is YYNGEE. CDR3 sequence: CASSGTSGYEQYF. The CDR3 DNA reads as TGTGCCAGCAGTGGGACTAGCGGCTACGAGCAGTACTTC.

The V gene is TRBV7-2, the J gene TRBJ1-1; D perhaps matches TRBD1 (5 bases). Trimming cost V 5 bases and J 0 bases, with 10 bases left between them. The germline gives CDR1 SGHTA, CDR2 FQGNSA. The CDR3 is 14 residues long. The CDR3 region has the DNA TGTGCCAGCAGCGCCGTGACAGTGAACACTGAAGCTTTCTTT. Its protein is CASSAVTVNTEAFF.

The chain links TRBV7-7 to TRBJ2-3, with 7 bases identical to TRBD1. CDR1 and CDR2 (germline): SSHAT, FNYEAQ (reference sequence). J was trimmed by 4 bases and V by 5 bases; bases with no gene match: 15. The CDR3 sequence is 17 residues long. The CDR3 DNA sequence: TGTGCCAGCAGCCGAGGTACAGGGGCGGGTATGGCAGATACGCAGTATTTT. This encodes CASSRGTGAGMADTQYF.

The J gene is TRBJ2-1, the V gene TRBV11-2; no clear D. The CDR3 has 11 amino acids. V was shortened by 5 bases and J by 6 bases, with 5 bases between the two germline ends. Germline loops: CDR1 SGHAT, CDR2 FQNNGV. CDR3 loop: CASSTGNEQFF. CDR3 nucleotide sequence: TGTGCCAGCAGCACGGGCAATGAGCAGTTCTTC.

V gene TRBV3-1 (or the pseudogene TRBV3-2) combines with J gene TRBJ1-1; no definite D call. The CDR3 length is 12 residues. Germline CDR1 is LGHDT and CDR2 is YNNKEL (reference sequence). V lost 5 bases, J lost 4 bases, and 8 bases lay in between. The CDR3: CASSSRTTEAFF. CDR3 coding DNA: TGTGCCAGCAGCTCTCGAACCACTGAAGCTTTCTTT.

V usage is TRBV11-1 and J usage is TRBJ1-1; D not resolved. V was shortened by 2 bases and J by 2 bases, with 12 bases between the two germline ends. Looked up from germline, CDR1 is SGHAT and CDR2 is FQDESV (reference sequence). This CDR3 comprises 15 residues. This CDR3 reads CASSLLVGSNTEAFF. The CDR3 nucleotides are TGTGCCAGCAGCTTACTAGTCGGGAGTAACACTGAAGCTTTCTTT. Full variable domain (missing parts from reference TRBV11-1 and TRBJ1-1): EAEVAQSPRYKITEKSQAVAFWCDPISGHATLYWYRQILGQGPELLVQFQDESVVDDSQLPKDRFSAERLKGVDSTLKIQPAELGDSAMYLCASSLLVGSNTEAFFGQGTRLTVV.

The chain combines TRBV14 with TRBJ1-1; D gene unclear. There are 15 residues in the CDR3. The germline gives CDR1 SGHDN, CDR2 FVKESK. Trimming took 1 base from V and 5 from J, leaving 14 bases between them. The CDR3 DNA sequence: TGTGCCAGCAGCCAAGGATCCGGGTTATGGACTGAAGCTTTCTTT. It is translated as CASSQGSGLWTEAFF.

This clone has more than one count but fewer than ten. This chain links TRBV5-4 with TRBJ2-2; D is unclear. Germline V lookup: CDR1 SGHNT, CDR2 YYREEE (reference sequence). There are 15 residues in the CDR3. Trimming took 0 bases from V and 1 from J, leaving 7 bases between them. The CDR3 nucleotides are TGTGCCAGCAGCTTGGGAAAGGTGAACACCGGGGAGCTGTTTTTT. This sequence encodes CASSLGKVNTGELFF.

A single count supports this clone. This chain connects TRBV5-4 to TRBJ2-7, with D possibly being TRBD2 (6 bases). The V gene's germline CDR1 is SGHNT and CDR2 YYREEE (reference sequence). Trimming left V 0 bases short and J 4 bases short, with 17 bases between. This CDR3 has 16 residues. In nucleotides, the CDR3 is TGTGCCAGCAGCTTGGGGTCTAAGGGAGGTTATTACGAGCAGTACTTC. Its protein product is CASSLGSKGGYYEQYF. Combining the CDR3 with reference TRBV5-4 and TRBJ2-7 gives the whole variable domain ETGVTQSPTHLIKTRGQQVTLRCSSQSGHNTVSWYQQALGQGPQFIFQYYREEENGRGNFPPRFSGLQFPNYSSELNVNALELDDSALYLCASSLGSKGGYYEQYFGPGTRLTVT.

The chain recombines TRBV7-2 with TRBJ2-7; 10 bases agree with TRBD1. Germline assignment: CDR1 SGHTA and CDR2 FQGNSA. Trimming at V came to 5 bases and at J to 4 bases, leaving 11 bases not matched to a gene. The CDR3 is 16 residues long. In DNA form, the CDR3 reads TGTGCCAGCAGCCTTAGGCCGGGACAGGGGCATTACGAGCAGTACTTC. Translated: CASSLRPGQGHYEQYF.

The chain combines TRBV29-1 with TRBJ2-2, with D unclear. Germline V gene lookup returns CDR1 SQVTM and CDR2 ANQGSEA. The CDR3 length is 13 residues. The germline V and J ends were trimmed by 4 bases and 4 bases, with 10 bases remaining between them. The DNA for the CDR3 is TGCAGCGTTGGGGTGACGGGCACCGGGGAGCTGTTTTTT. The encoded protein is CSVGVTGTGELFF.

CDR3 nucleotides: TGTGCCAGCAGCTTAGTGGGTCGAGCGGCCTTAAATGAAAAACTGTTTTTT. This translates into CASSLVGRAALNEKLFF. The genes are TRBV11-2 and TRBJ1-4; D is undetermined. The V gene lost 1 base and the J gene lost 5 bases, with 17 bases spanning the gap. The CDR3 has 17 amino acids. Germline V lookup: CDR1 SGHAT, CDR2 FQNNGV.